The 32 T cell receptor beta chains below come from one sample, sequenced in a study of CD8 T cells in ankylosing spondylitis. One entry per CDR3 protein, called by TCRdb with MiXCR from the 5' RACE reads. The sample shows about 840,000 distinct CDR3 sequences, around 11% of them seen only once. Study-level results: About 8 highly homologous variants made up a TCR beta motif, and this motif appeared characteristic of ankylosing spondylitis blood.

For these receptors, no antigen is known. The sample was blood, either unsorted or a sorted T cell fraction (not recorded which). These receptors all stem from a male donor with ankylosing spondylitis.

This clonotype came up many times. The rearrangement uses TRBV5-1 and TRBJ2-1, with D maybe TRBD2 (6 bases). V was pared by 0 bases and J by 2 bases, with 9 bases between. Germline CDR1 reads SGHRS; CDR2 reads YFSETQ. The CDR3 consists of 15 residues. CDR3 DNA sequence: TGCGCCAGCAGCTTGGTGGCGGGGACCTACAATGAGCAGTTCTTC. Its translation is CASSLVAGTYNEQFF. Full variable domain (missing parts from reference TRBV5-1 and TRBJ2-1): KAGVTQTPRYLIKTRGQQVTLSCSPISGHRSVSWYQQTPGQGLQFLFEYFSETQRNKGNFPGRFSGRQFSNSRSEMNVSTLELGDSALYLCASSLVAGTYNEQFFGPGTRLTVL.

This clonotype was detected only a few times. The chain uses TRBV6-2 or TRBV6-3 and TRBJ2-1; 9 bases line up with TRBD2. CDR1 and CDR2 (germline): MNHEY, SVGEGT. The CDR3 covers 17 residues. V lost 4 bases and J lost 3; bases outside the gene matches: 10. CDR3 residues: CASSFIGLASYYNEQFF. The DNA of the CDR3 is TGTGCCAGCAGTTTCATCGGACTAGCGAGTTACTACAATGAGCAGTTCTTC.

V usage is TRBV27 and J usage is TRBJ2-5; 7 bases map to TRBD1. CDR1 is MNHEY and CDR2 is SMNVEV in the germline V gene (reference sequence). This CDR3 spans 16 amino acids. The V gene end was trimmed by 5 bases and the J gene end by 4 bases; junction bases not matched to a gene: 13. This CDR3 is CASSPIRQGWRETQYF. CDR3 bases: TGTGCCAGCAGTCCGATCCGACAGGGATGGCGAGAGACCCAGTACTTC.

This chain uses TRBV20-1 with TRBJ2-1, with TRBD2 matching 7 bases. The CDR3 sequence is 15 residues long. Per the germline V gene, CDR1 is DFQATT and CDR2 is SNEGSKA (reference sequence). The J segment lost 6 bases and the V segment lost 6 bases, leaving 14 bases of the junction unmatched. The CDR3 DNA follows: TGCAGTGCCCTGATGGGCGGGAGAGTGGTCAATGAGCAGTTCTTC. This encodes CSALMGGRVVNEQFF.

This clonotype was counted between two and nine times. The chain joins TRBV20-1 to TRBJ2-3, with 11 bases aligning to TRBD2. The length of the CDR3 is 15 residues. The V segment lost 6 bases and the J segment 2 bases; nucleotides outside the gene matches: 7. From germline, CDR1 is DFQATT and CDR2 SNEGSKA (reference sequence). The CDR3 spells CSATGTSGLTDTQYF. Here the CDR3 DNA reads TGCAGTGCGACCGGGACTAGCGGACTCACAGATACGCAGTATTTT.

This sequence joins TRBV27 and TRBJ2-1; D is uncertain. Germline CDR1 is MNHEY and CDR2 is SMNVEV (reference sequence). V lost 0 bases and J lost 10, with 10 bases in between. The CDR3 covers 13 residues. CDR3 coding DNA: TGTGCCAGCAGTTTATCTCCCCAAGGGGAGCAGTTCTTC. Residues: CASSLSPQGEQFF.

This clonotype has only a few counts. The chain is built from TRBV29-1 and TRBJ2-5; 7 positions match TRBD1. Germline CDR1 SQVTM, CDR2 ANQGSEA. The V and J ends lost 8 bases and 5 bases, in that order; junction bases with no gene match: 8. This CDR3 comprises 12 residues. In nucleotides, the CDR3 is TGCAGCTCCTTCGACAGGGCCGAGACCCAGTACTTC. This gives the protein CSSFDRAETQYF.

This clonotype was observed at least ten times. J is TRBJ2-2 and V is TRBV12-3 or TRBV12-4; D uncertain. The CDR3 loop spans 13 amino acids. V dropped 7 bases and J dropped 1 base, with 7 bases sitting between them. For the CDR3, the DNA is TGTGCCAGCACCGACCAGAACACCGGGGAGCTGTTTTTT. Translating gives CASTDQNTGELFF.

The rearrangement links TRBV7-9 to TRBJ1-1; D is undetermined. V lost 10 bases and J lost 0, with 12 bases in between. The CDR3 sequence is 13 residues long. CDR1 and CDR2 from the germline V gene are SEHNR and FQNEAQ (reference sequence). The CDR3 nucleotides are TGTGCCACCCGGGCCGACATGAACACTGAAGCTTTCTTT. Protein sequence: CATRADMNTEAFF.

This CDR3 reads CASSLSQGFPEAFF. CDR3 bases: TGTGCCAGCAGCTTGTCACAGGGTTTCCCTGAAGCTTTCTTT. The chain combines TRBV5-6 with TRBJ1-1, with D possibly being TRBD1 (6 bases). The length of the CDR3 is 14 residues. V gave up 1 base and J gave up 6 bases, with 13 bases separating them. Germline V gene sequence: CDR1 SGHDT, CDR2 YYEEEE.

The chain has TRBV29-1 and TRBJ2-5; D perhaps matches TRBD1 (5 bases). This CDR3 has 14 residues. Trimming removed 6 bases at V and 0 bases at J, with 14 bases between. In germline, CDR1 is SQVTM, CDR2 ANQGSEA. As DNA, the CDR3 is TGCAGCGTAGACCACGACAGCAACCAAGAGACCCAGTACTTC. It specifies CSVDHDSNQETQYF.

A single count supports this clonotype. The rearrangement joins TRBV20-1 to TRBJ1-4, with 7 positions matching TRBD1. Unmatched junction bases numbered 6, after V lost 0 bases and J lost 8 bases. The CDR3 is 14 amino acids. Germline CDR1 DFQATT, CDR2 SNEGSKA (reference sequence). The DNA for the CDR3 is TGCAGTGCTAGAGATGTAGGGGGCGCGGAAAAACTGTTTTTT. Translated, it gives CSARDVGGAEKLFF.

This clonotype was detected only a few times. The chain's CDR3 is CSASGGQVYNEQFF. The CDR3 bases are TGCAGTGCTAGCGGGGGACAAGTCTACAATGAGCAGTTCTTC. J is TRBJ2-1 and V is TRBV20-1, with D possibly called TRBD1 or TRBD2 (6 bases each). The germline V gene has CDR1 DFQATT and CDR2 SNEGSKA (reference sequence). Trimming removed 3 bases from V and 3 bases from J, with 12 bases in between. CDR3 length equals 14 residues.

This clonotype was counted between two and nine times. V and J are TRBV6-2 or TRBV6-3 and TRBJ2-2; D may be TRBD2 (5 bases). The V end lost 6 bases, the J end lost 8 bases, and 16 bases lay between the germline ends. CDR3 length: 14 amino acids. In germline, CDR1 is MNHEY, CDR2 SVGEGT. The CDR3: CASRSIDSAGELFF. The CDR3 DNA reads TGTGCCAGCAGATCGATCGATAGCGCGGGGGAGCTGTTTTTT.

The genes are TRBV4-2 and TRBJ2-1; TRBD2 matches at 7 bases. The CDR3 consists of 15 residues. CDR1 is LGHNA, CDR2 YNFKEQ, per germline. After removal of 6 bases from V and 0 bases from J, the junction contained 5 bases not matched to a gene. The DNA for the CDR3 is TGTGCCAGCAGAGACAGCGGGGTCTCCTACAATGAGCAGTTCTTC. Its protein product is CASRDSGVSYNEQFF.

There are a few counts of this clonotype. The genes are TRBV5-1 and TRBJ2-1; TRBD2 might be the D (5 bases). Trimming removed 2 bases from V and 0 bases from J, with 15 bases in between. Germline V gene lookup returns CDR1 SGHRS and CDR2 YFSETQ. CDR3 length: 17 residues. CDR3: CASSLVRETFSYNEQFF. CDR3 sequence (DNA): TGCGCCAGCAGCTTAGTAAGGGAGACCTTCTCCTACAATGAGCAGTTCTTC.

This clonotype occurred many times. The CDR3 loop reads CATSSPGLVDYEQFF. The CDR3 bases are TGTGCCACCAGTAGCCCGGGACTAGTTGACTATGAGCAGTTCTTC. V usage is TRBV24-1 and J usage is TRBJ2-1; 8 positions agree with TRBD2. V dropped 6 bases and J dropped 8; count of bases not matched to a gene: 11. The CDR3 runs to 15 residues. In germline, CDR1 is KGHDR, CDR2 SFDVKD.

This clonotype was counted a few times. The chain combines TRBV5-1 with TRBJ1-1; the D is unclear. V was pared by 4 bases and J by 0 bases, with 10 bases between. Germline-derived CDR1 and CDR2 are SGHRS and YFSETQ. The CDR3 totals 14 residues. CDR3 nucleotide sequence: TGCGCCAGCAGCCCCCACACAATGAACACTGAAGCTTTCTTT. This encodes CASSPHTMNTEAFF.

This clonotype occurred once. The junction shows a germline mismatch at one end, possibly a read error. The chain has TRBV7-7 and TRBJ2-1, with a possible D match to TRBD2 (6 bases). The CDR3 totals 15 residues. Germline-derived CDR1 and CDR2 are SSHAT and FNYEAQ (reference sequence). The CDR3 coding sequence is TGTGCTAGCAGCTCCTACTCGGGGGTTATGGGTGAGCAGTTCTTC. Protein product: CASSSYSGVMGEQFF.

This clonotype appeared a few times. The CDR3 region has the DNA TGTGCCAGCAGCGTAGAATCAAATTCACCCCTCCACTTT. This codes for CASSVESNSPLHF. The gene calls are TRBV9 and TRBJ1-6; D unclear. Germline V lookup: CDR1 SGDLS, CDR2 YYNGEE. Trimming removed 0 bases from V and 7 bases from J, with 5 bases in between. The CDR3 extends over 13 amino acids.

V and J are TRBV20-1 and TRBJ2-3, with no clear D. The ends were cut back, 5 bases at V and 1 base at J, with 7 bases in the middle. Germline CDR1 and CDR2: DFQATT and SNEGSKA (reference sequence). This CDR3 contains 12 residues. CDR3 sequence (DNA): TGCAGTGCTTCTATGGGCACAGATACGCAGTATTTT. Residues: CSASMGTDTQYF.

This clonotype was detected ten times or more. The genes are TRBV29-1 and TRBJ2-3; possible D gene TRBD1, 5 bases. Germline CDR1 SQVTM, CDR2 ANQGSEA. The CDR3 is made up of 13 amino acids. V lost 8 bases to trimming and J lost 1 base, with 13 bases between them. Here the CDR3 DNA reads TGCAGCACATCCAGCAGGGGCACAGATACGCAGTATTTT. Amino acids: CSTSSRGTDTQYF.

There are many counts of this clonotype. The V call is TRBV7-2, the J call TRBJ1-1; D uncertain. The V gene's germline CDR1 is SGHTA and CDR2 FQGNSA. This CDR3 is built from 15 residues. V was trimmed by 1 base and J by 1 base, leaving 10 bases between them. CDR3 region: CASSLVSTENTEAFF. For the CDR3, the DNA is TGTGCCAGCAGCTTAGTTAGCACAGAGAACACTGAAGCTTTCTTT.

This clonotype has more than one count but fewer than ten. CDR3 protein: CASGNRDRVYGYTF. The CDR3 nucleotides read TGTGCCAGCGGTAACCGGGACAGAGTCTATGGCTACACCTTC. The genes are TRBV3-1 and TRBJ1-2; 7 bases fit TRBD1. The CDR3 is 14 amino acids. With 8 bases clipped from V and 4 bases from J, the junction kept 10 bases outside the gene matches. Germline CDR1 is LGHDT and CDR2 is YNNKEL (reference sequence).

The table lists this clonotype with many counts. The gene calls are TRBV29-1 and TRBJ2-4; TRBD1 might be the D (6 bases). The germline V and J ends were trimmed by 7 bases and 0 bases, with 16 bases remaining between them. Germline CDR1 and CDR2: SQVTM and ANQGSEA. This CDR3 region has 15 residues. CDR3: CSAYPGAGAKNIQYF. In DNA form, the CDR3 reads TGCAGCGCCTACCCAGGGGCGGGAGCCAAAAACATTCAGTACTTC.

The sample holds many counts of this clonotype. This chain joins TRBV5-5 and TRBJ2-1, with a tentative D call TRBD1 (6 bases). Trimming cost V 2 bases and J 2 bases, with 14 bases left between them. Germline V gene data show CDR1 as SGHKS and CDR2 as YYEKEE (reference sequence). The CDR3 is made up of 16 amino acids. The CDR3 region has the DNA TGTGCCAGCAGCTTTAGACAGGTCCTCACCTACAATGAGCAGTTCTTC. As protein: CASSFRQVLTYNEQFF.

This clonotype turned up a few times. V is TRBV27 and J is TRBJ1-6, with D unclear. Germline values: CDR1 MNHEY, CDR2 SMNVEV (reference sequence). The CDR3 runs 14 residues. V lost 7 bases and J lost 8, with 15 bases in between. CDR3 amino acids: CASKTDIWDSPLHF. The CDR3 nucleotides read TGTGCCAGCAAAACCGACATTTGGGATTCACCCCTCCACTTT.

V and J are TRBV7-9 and TRBJ2-3, with D tentatively TRBD1 or TRBD2 (5 bases each). V lost 5 bases, J lost 6 bases, and 15 bases lay in between. This CDR3 contains 14 residues. CDR1 SEHNR and CDR2 FQNEAQ come from the germline V gene (reference sequence). The CDR3 nucleotides are TGTGCCAGCAGCCCGACGGGGCCCGAGGATACGCAGTATTTT. Its protein is CASSPTGPEDTQYF.

The sample holds a few counts of this clonotype. This chain joins TRBV9 and TRBJ1-1; D is unresolved. The CDR3 totals 14 residues. CDR1 and CDR2 from the germline V gene are SGDLS and YYNGEE. The germline V and J ends were trimmed by 3 bases and 0 bases, with 9 bases remaining between them. The CDR3: CASSALSLNTEAFF. In DNA form, the CDR3 reads TGTGCCAGCAGCGCCTTGAGCTTGAACACTGAAGCTTTCTTT. The variable domain in full, with the rest retrieved from reference TRBV9 and TRBJ1-1, is DSGVTQTPKHLITATGQRVTLRCSPRSGDLSVYWYQQSLDQGLQFLIQYYNGEERAKGNILERFSAQQFPDLHSELNLSSLELGDSALYFCASSALSLNTEAFFGQGTRLTVV.

The chain links TRBV7-9 to TRBJ1-5; the D is unclear. The CDR3 has 15 amino acids. CDR1 and CDR2 (germline): SEHNR, FQNEAQ (reference sequence). The V end lost 5 bases, the J end lost 2 bases, and 13 bases lay between the germline ends. The CDR3 sequence: CASSPQEGGNQPQHF. DNA of the CDR3: TGTGCCAGCAGCCCTCAGGAAGGCGGCAATCAGCCCCAGCATTTT.

In its sample, this clonotype was seen a few times. J is TRBJ2-7 and V is TRBV20-1; 11 bases fit TRBD2. V dropped 5 bases and J dropped 7; count of bases not matched to a gene: 13. The CDR3 extends over 15 amino acids. The V gene's germline CDR1 is DFQATT and CDR2 SNEGSKA (reference sequence). CDR3 amino acids: CSAPPSGRISGEQYF. The CDR3 DNA sequence: TGCAGTGCTCCTCCTAGCGGGAGGATATCCGGGGAGCAGTACTTC.

This clonotype was picked up a small number of times. V is TRBV5-1 and J is TRBJ1-1; the D is unclear. The CDR3 loop spans 15 amino acids. Between the trimmed V and J ends, which lost 3 bases and 5 bases, there was a span of 17 bases. Germline lookup yields CDR1 SGHRS and CDR2 YFSETQ. This chain's CDR3 is CASSSVASVGTEAFF. CDR3 nucleotides: TGCGCCAGCAGCTCTGTGGCCTCCGTGGGGACTGAAGCTTTCTTT.